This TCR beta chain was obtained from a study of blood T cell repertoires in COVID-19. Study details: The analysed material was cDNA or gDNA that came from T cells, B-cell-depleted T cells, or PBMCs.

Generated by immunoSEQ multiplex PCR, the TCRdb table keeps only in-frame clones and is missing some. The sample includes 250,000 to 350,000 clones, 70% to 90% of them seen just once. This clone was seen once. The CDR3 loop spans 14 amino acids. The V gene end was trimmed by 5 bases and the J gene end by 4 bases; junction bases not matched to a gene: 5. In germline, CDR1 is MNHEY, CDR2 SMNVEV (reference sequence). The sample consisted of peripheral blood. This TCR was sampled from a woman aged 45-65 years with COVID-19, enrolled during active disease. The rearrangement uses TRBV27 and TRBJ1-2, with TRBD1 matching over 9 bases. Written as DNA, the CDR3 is TGTGCCAGCAGTCCCCAGACAGGGGGCTATGGCTACACCTTC. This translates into CASSPQTGGYGYTF.